This T cell receptor (beta chain) was sequenced for a study of CD8+ T cells in alopecia areata. About the research overall: Treated patients were given oral tofacitinib, which was dosed at 5 to 10 mg twice daily.

Treatment reported: oral pan-JAK inhibitor, 5-10 mg twice daily. Germline V gene sequence: CDR1 MNHEY, CDR2 SMNVEV (reference sequence). CDR3 length equals 15 residues. Trimming at V came to 5 bases and at J to 7 bases, leaving 9 bases not matched to a gene. Study-wide points: Many expanded lesional clones remained in scalp and blood on tofacitinib.

As the sequencing template, cDNA was produced by extracting RNA and reverse transcribing it. The assay was immunoSEQ multiplex PCR, and TCRdb's table has in-frame clones only and misses some. Of under 250,000 clones listed, under 75% are singletons. Concerning this clone itself: The antigen remains unidentified.

This clonotype was sampled from a human donor with alopecia areata. J is TRBJ2-1 and V is TRBV27, with TRBD1 matching over 9 bases. This specimen consisted of CD4+ T cells sorted from blood, obtained at week 4, from a patient treated with tofacitinib. CDR3 bases: TGTGCCAGCAGTCTTCCGGGACAGGGTCGGAATGAGCAGTTCTTC. Translation gives CASSLPGQGRNEQFF.